This is a list of T cell receptor beta chains from one sample in a study of blood T cell repertoires in COVID-19. Sequencing was performed with immunoSEQ multiplex PCR; in TCRdb, only in-frame clones are kept and a portion is missing. Here the sample spans 310,000 or so clones, approximately 89% being singletons. The sample comprised peripheral blood. The receptors derive from a woman in her thirties with COVID-19, enrolled during active disease. Both conserved end residues are part of each CDR3. The D gene is left open where the match is weak. Clone size is not always given. Where it is, it says once, few, many or a class for expanded clones.

j_call d_call clone_size v_call cdr3_nt cdr3_aa
TRBJ1-2 TRBD1 . TRBV30 TGTGCCTGGACCCTCACAGGGGACGGTGGCTACACCTTC CAWTLTGDGGYTF
TRBJ2-1 . . TRBV7-3 TGTGCCAGCAGCCCAAGCGGACTAAATGAGCAGTTCTTC CASSPSGLNEQFF
TRBJ1-1 . . TRBV7-9 TGTGCCAGCAGCTTAGTCGACCGGAGCACTGAAGCTTTCTTT CASSLVDRSTEAFF
TRBJ2-3 TRBD2 . TRBV11-2 TGTGCCAGCAGCTCTACGAGGACGGGAGGGCTTAGCACAGATACGCAGTATTTT CASSSTRTGGLSTDTQYF
TRBJ1-1 TRBD1 . TRBV6-5 TGTGCCAGCAGGCCTGGACAGGGAAACACTGAAGCTTTCTTT CASRPGQGNTEAFF
TRBJ1-4 TRBD1 . TRBV2 TGTGCCAGCAGTGACGGGACAGGGCCAGAAAAACTGTTTTTT CASSDGTGPEKLFF
TRBJ1-3 TRBD1 . TRBV27 TGTGCCAGCAGTTCCCAATACCCTTCCGGGACAGGGTGGGGAAACACCATATATTTT CASSSQYPSGTGWGNTIYF
TRBJ2-5 TRBD2 . TRBV4-1 TGCGCCAGCAGCCACCTCGGAGGGGCTAGCGGAAATCAAGAGACCCAGTACTTC CASSHLGGASGNQETQYF
TRBJ2-5 . . TRBV5-4 TGTGCCAGCAGCTTAGACAGGTACCAAGAGACCCAGTACTTC CASSLDRYQETQYF
TRBJ1-1 . . TRBV19 TGTGCCAGTAGTCGTTCAGTGAACACTGAAGCTTTCTTT CASSRSVNTEAFF
TRBJ1-4 . . TRBV9 TGTGCCAGCAGTCCGGGACATACTAATGAAAAACTGTTTTTT CASSPGHTNEKLFF
TRBJ2-2 TRBD1 once TRBV6-6 TGTGCCAGCAGTTACCAGACAGGGGACACCGGGGAGCTGTTTTTT CASSYQTGDTGELFF
TRBJ2-1 TRBD1 . TRBV10-1 TGCGCCAGCAGTGAGGGCAGGGGGTATGATGAGCAGTTCTTC CASSEGRGYDEQFF
TRBJ2-3 TRBD2 . TRBV6-5 TGTGCCAGCAGTTCCATTAGGAGCGGGAGGCGTTCTATGCAGTATTTT CASSSIRSGRRSMQYF
TRBJ2-2 TRBD1 . TRBV30 TGTGCCCGGAAGGGACAGGGAAAAAACACCGGGGAGCTGTTTTTT CARKGQGKNTGELFF
TRBJ1-2 TRBD1 . TRBV15 TGTGCCACCAGCAAAAGCGGACAGGGGGAGGGCTATGGCTACACCTTC CATSKSGQGEGYGYTF
TRBJ2-7 TRBD2 . TRBV12-3/TRBV12-4 TGTGCCAGCGCTATACTAGCGAGCGAGCAGTACTTC CASAILASEQYF
TRBJ2-7 TRBD1 . TRBV7-8 TGTGCCAGCAGCTTTGGACAGGGAACTTACGAGCAGTACTTC CASSFGQGTYEQYF
TRBJ2-7 . . TRBV18 TGTGCCAGCTCATCCCGACAGGCACACTCCTACGAGCAGTACTTC CASSSRQAHSYEQYF
TRBJ2-3 . . TRBV5-4 TGTGCCACCATAGATCCTAGCGGAGGGGGGTCAGATACGCAGTATTTT CATIDPSGGGSDTQYF
TRBJ2-1 . . TRBV7-2 TGTGCCAGCAGCCCGTCGACTAATGAGCAGTTCTTC CASSPSTNEQFF
TRBJ1-1 TRBD1 . TRBV14 TGTGCCAGCAGCCTGACAGGGGGCACTGAAGCTTTCTTT CASSLTGGTEAFF
TRBJ2-3 TRBD1 . TRBV9 TGTGCCAGCAGCGGACAGGGCTACGGCACAGATACGCAGTATTTT CASSGQGYGTDTQYF
TRBJ1-5 TRBD1 . TRBV11-2 TGTGCCAGCAGCCGTGACAGGGAGGCTCAGCCCCAGCATTTT CASSRDREAQPQHF
TRBJ2-7 . . TRBV10-3 TGTGCCATCAGTGGACTGGAGGCGGGGGAGCAGTACTTC CAISGLEAGEQYF
TRBJ2-7 TRBD2 few TRBV15 TGTGCCACCAGCAGAGGGAGGGGGCTAGCGGGAGCTCACGAGCAGTACTTC CATSRGRGLAGAHEQYF
TRBJ1-1 . . TRBV30 TGTGCCTGGAGTTATCAGGGGAACACTGAAGCTTTCTTT CAWSYQGNTEAFF
TRBJ1-1 . . TRBV9 TGTGCCAGCAGCGTAGTGGGAGCGAACACTGAAGCTTTCTTT CASSVVGANTEAFF
TRBJ1-1 . once TRBV11-2 TGTGCCAGCAGCTTAGCAGGGATTGAAGCTTTCTTT CASSLAGIEAFF
TRBJ1-5 TRBD1 . TRBV19 TGTGCCAGTAGTAAAATAGGACAGGCGGCTGATCAGCCCCAGCATTTT CASSKIGQAADQPQHF
TRBJ2-3 . . TRBV12-3/TRBV12-4 TGTGCCAGCAGTTTACAGGGAACAGATACGCAGTATTTT CASSLQGTDTQYF
TRBJ1-2 . . TRBV30 TGTGCCTGGAGTGTAAACAGGATCTATGGCTACACCTTC CAWSVNRIYGYTF